This record looks at one T cell receptor (beta chain) sequence and its context. This clone was found once. Which antigen it targets is not known. No base quality information exists; no much larger clone differs at one position. Library prep was done by the immunoSEQ multiplex PCR assay. RNA was extracted from all samples and reverse transcribed into cDNA, which served as template for TCR sequencing. SuperScript III was used to make first-strand cDNA, primed with a 2:1 mix of oligo-dT and random hexamers. Amplification bias was assessed with a synthetic immune receptor repertoire, and residual bias was removed computationally. The original pipeline was this. Raw reads were preprocessed for error removal, and CDR3 was defined according to IMGT conventions as running from the conserved cysteine to phenylalanine. Clonality was calculated as 1 minus Shannon entropy normalized by log2 of the number of productive unique TCRs. Scalp TCRbeta sequences were cross-referenced with sorted blood CD4 and CD8 repertoires so that the CD4 or CD8 identity of scalp clones could be inferred. In TCRdb, the immuneACCESS table is reduced to in-frame sequences with V and J assigned. These tables do not hold every clone; where another copy was compared, an unresolved V gene accounts for under half, and the others remain unexplained. V, J and clone size are taken as reported in that table, and D and trimming were inferred from the DNA itself. This sample lists roughly 220,000 clones; about two fifths were detected once. The top ten clonotypes cover 0.48% of the sample.

This entry is derived from a study of CD8+ T cells in alopecia areata (dated by TCRdb to the late 2010s). Context from the whole study: The treated patients took part in an open-label pilot trial in which moderate-to-severe alopecia areata was treated with oral tofacitinib at 5 to 10 mg twice daily. Patients received tofacitinib for 6 to 18 months and were then followed off drug for 6 months to check for delayed response and recurrence. The SALT score, which quantifies the percentage of affected scalp surface area, was used to measure disease severity in treated patients. The study used high-throughput TCRbeta sequencing to examine T cell clonal expansion in alopecia areata, in both the C3H/HeJ mouse model and human patients. On the human side, TCRbeta sequencing was run on scalp tissue and on sorted CD4+ and CD8+ peripheral blood T cells from healthy controls and from alopecia areata patients with either patchy or totalis/universalis disease. Tofacitinib-treated patients had biopsies at baseline and at 4 and 24 weeks of treatment, with a later scalp biopsy in several patients. Scalp clonality was compared across normal scalp (n=4), patchy alopecia areata scalp (n=8), and alopecia totalis/universalis scalp (n=8). RNA was obtained with the PAXgene miRNA kit for fixed scalp, the miRNeasy kit for PBMCs, and the RNeasy kit for mouse skin. immunoSEQ multiplex PCR using 35 Vbeta forward primers and 13 Jbeta reverse primers was used to amplify TCRbeta CDR3 regions.

Deletion took 9 bases off V and 0 bases off J, with a span of 11 bases between the germline ends. The cysteine opens and the phenylalanine closes a CDR3 of 13 amino acids. Only the CDR3 portion is preserved as DNA: 39 bases, with reading frame beginning at the first base. Reading the germline V gene (reference sequence) gives CDR1 MNHNY and CDR2 SVGAGI. What the work shows at the level of the full study, not this receptor alone: Lesional scalp, especially in alopecia totalis/universalis, showed higher clonality and more expanded CD8+ clones than normal scalp, suggesting antigenic drive. During tofacitinib treatment, many expanded lesional clones remained in scalp and blood, and this persistence may partly explain relapse after treatment is stopped. Resident alphabeta T cells in normal human skin are also sequenced, complicating scalp TCR repertoire analysis, unlike mouse skin dominated by gammadelta T cells. Tofacitinib significantly lowered scalp clonality and the number of expanded CD8+ clones among the top 100 scalp clones. Shared TCR sequences between patients were less evident than in mice, which may be partly attributable to HLA diversity in the patient population. Because the treated cohort was small and had only one nonresponder, larger studies are needed to examine links between baseline CD8+ expansion and response.

The label giving this sample's treatment or condition can be read as: oral pan-JAK inhibitor, 5-10 mg twice daily. From alopecia areata patients, peripheral blood was collected along with lesional scalp punch biopsies. PBMCs were isolated by density centrifugation and stained for CD3, CD4 and CD8, after which CD4+ and CD8+ T cells were sorted on a FACSAria. The sequence came from a human donor with alopecia areata. This specimen was CD4+ T cells sorted from blood, taken at approximately week 34, from a patient treated with tofacitinib. The chain was built from TRBV6-6 and TRBJ1-2, and perhaps TRBD1 as D gene, on 6 matching bases. In nucleotides, the sequence is TGTGCCAGTTCCAGGGGAGCTAACTATGGCTACACCTTC. Protein translation: CASSRGANYGYTF.